In its sample, the clone carrying this TCR beta chain was seen once. The sample belongs to a study of shared clonotypes between healthy human individuals. The protocol was immunoSEQ multiplex PCR, while the TCRdb copy is restricted to in-frame clones and leaves out a portion. The table lists millions of clones, approximately 94% of them singletons. Naive CD8 cells were CD45RO-negative, positively selected for CCR7, excluding terminally differentiated effector memory CD45RA+ cells. With 6 bases clipped from V and 4 bases from J, the junction kept 8 bases outside the gene matches. Germline V lookup: CDR1 MNHEY, CDR2 SMNVEV (reference sequence). CDR3 length equals 15 residues.

The sequencing input was naive CD8+ T cells sorted from blood. The sequence was obtained from a man aged 18 to 35 in good health. The rearrangement uses TRBV27 and TRBJ2-3, with TRBD1 matching 9 bases. The CDR3 reads CASRPGQGVADTQYF. DNA of the CDR3: TGTGCCAGCAGACCGGGACAGGGCGTCGCAGATACGCAGTATTTT.